The next 10 T cell receptor beta chains were all read from a single sample in a study of blood T cell repertoires in COVID-19. Sequenced by immunoSEQ multiplex PCR; TCRdb stores in-frame clones only, minus some. This table has 200,000 to 250,000 clones, 80% to 90% appearing once. Sequences were obtained from PBMCs or T cells enriched from blood (not recorded which). The receptor set was obtained from a man between 40 and 49 years old who had recovered from COVID-19.

V usage is TRBV19 and J usage is TRBJ1-5; D remains unclear. CDR1 LNHDA and CDR2 SQIVND come from the germline V gene (reference sequence). The CDR3 length is 17 residues. V lost 4 bases, J lost 4 bases, and 20 bases lay in between. This CDR3 is CASSKLGDRDTNQPQHF. CDR3 sequence (DNA): TGTGCCAGTAGTAAACTGGGAGACCGTGACACTAATCAGCCCCAGCATTTT. The whole variable domain, filled in from reference TRBV19 and TRBJ1-5, reads DGGITQSPKYLFRKEGQNVTLSCEQNLNHDAMYWYRQDPGQGLRLIYYSQIVNDFQKGDIAEGYSVSREKKESFPLTVTSAQKNPTAFYLCASSKLGDRDTNQPQHFGDGTRLSIL.

CDR3 residues: CASSLAQGARTEAFF. The CDR3 DNA follows: TGTGCCAGCAGCTTAGCCCAGGGGGCGCGCACTGAAGCTTTCTTT. The V call is TRBV7-9, the J call TRBJ1-1, with 8 positions matching TRBD1. From germline, CDR1 is SEHNR and CDR2 FQNEAQ (reference sequence). The CDR3 totals 15 residues. Unmatched junction bases numbered 4, after V lost 0 bases and J lost 4 bases.

The rearrangement uses TRBV27 and TRBJ1-3; TRBD1 matches 7 bases. The germline V gene has CDR1 MNHEY and CDR2 SMNVEV (reference sequence). V trimming: 5 bases; J trimming: 0 bases; junction bases outside the gene matches: 13. The CDR3 has 18 amino acids. The CDR3 reads CASSRTPTGAGSGNTIYF. In DNA, the CDR3 is TGTGCCAGCAGTCGAACACCTACAGGGGCCGGCTCTGGAAACACCATATATTTT.

The chain carries TRBV29-1 and TRBJ2-1; 8 bases map to TRBD2. Germline CDR1 reads SQVTM; CDR2 reads ANQGSEA. V was clipped by 6 bases and J by 7 bases; unmatched bases: 11. CDR3 length: 14 residues. CDR3 sequence: CSVSNLPGGNEQFF. The CDR3 nucleotides read TGCAGCGTCTCCAATCTCCCGGGGGGGAATGAGCAGTTCTTC.

The V and J genes are TRBV5-1 and TRBJ1-3; D is uncertain. Germline assignment: CDR1 SGHRS and CDR2 YFSETQ. The CDR3 is 15 amino acids. The germline V and J ends were trimmed by 4 bases and 2 bases, with 13 bases remaining between them. CDR3 amino acids: CASSQSGMTGNTIYF. The CDR3 nucleotides read TGCGCCAGCAGCCAATCGGGGATGACTGGAAACACCATATATTTT.

CDR3 sequence: CASSQDLGLAGVRETQYF. The CDR3 DNA is TGCGCCAGCAGCCAAGATTTGGGTCTAGCGGGAGTAAGGGAGACCCAGTACTTC. The rearrangement joins TRBV4-1 to TRBJ2-5; TRBD2 agrees at 10 bases. Trimming cost V 0 bases and J 5 bases; bases outside gene matches: 12. Germline CDR1 is MGHRA and CDR2 is YSYEKL. This CDR3 contains 18 residues.

This clone has more than one count but fewer than ten. The chain carries TRBV12-5 and TRBJ2-5; tentative D call: TRBD1 (5 bases). The V end lost 5 bases, the J end lost 2 bases, and 9 bases lay between the germline ends. This CDR3 comprises 13 residues. Germline CDR1 is LGHNT and CDR2 is FRNRAP. CDR3 protein: CASGPQGQETQYF. For the CDR3, the DNA is TGTGCTAGTGGTCCGCAGGGACAAGAGACCCAGTACTTC. The variable domain in full, completed from reference TRBV12-5 and TRBJ2-5, reads DARVTQTPRHKVTEMGQEVTMRCQPILGHNTVFWYRQTMMQGLELLAYFRNRAPLDDSGMPKDRFSAEMPDATLATLKIQPSEPRDSAVYFCASGPQGQETQYFGPGTRLLVL.

This chain uses TRBV24-1 with TRBJ2-1, with 8 bases lining up with TRBD2. The germline V gene has CDR1 KGHDR and CDR2 SFDVKD. The CDR3 loop spans 16 amino acids. Trimming at V came to 9 bases and at J to 4 bases, leaving 13 bases not matched to a gene. The CDR3 region has the DNA TGTGCCACCCTTGACAAAGGAGCGGGAGATTACAATGAGCAGTTCTTC. Protein: CATLDKGAGDYNEQFF.

This rearrangement joins TRBV27 to TRBJ1-1; D is possibly TRBD1 (6 bases). The CDR3 runs 11 residues. Trimming stripped 10 bases from V and 10 bases from J, with 16 bases between. Germline assignment: CDR1 MNHEY and CDR2 SMNVEV (reference sequence). The CDR3 DNA sequence: TGTGCCACCCAGGACAGTTTTGGAGCTTTCTTT. This translates into CATQDSFGAFF.

The DNA of the CDR3 is TGTGCCAGCAGTGAAGCGCGGGGGACAGGAGGCTATGGCTACACCTTC. Protein product: CASSEARGTGGYGYTF. V gene TRBV2 combines with J gene TRBJ1-2, with TRBD1 identical over 8 bases. The CDR3 totals 16 residues. The J segment lost 4 bases and the V segment lost 0 bases, leaving 7 bases of the junction unmatched. The germline CDR1 and CDR2 sequences are SNHLY and FYNNEI.